This T cell receptor beta chain emerged from a study of regulatory T cells in long-lasting Graves disease. The study's findings and limits: Favoring TRBV28, TRBJ1-2 and TRBJ2-5 was a feature seen in persistent disease.

CDR3-region Arm-PCR and iRepertoire HTBI primers produced the TCR beta libraries. MiXCR, run by TCRdb on the multiplex PCR reads, gives a single entry per CDR3 protein. The data contain about 440,000 distinct CDR3 sequences, under 15% of them singletons. On this clonotype: Its cognate antigen is unknown.

Time point here: newly diagnosed GD, antithyroid drugs for less than 3 months. Generation of the TCR library employed RNA extracted from PBMCs. This CDR3 is built from 11 residues. With 4 bases removed from V and 13 bases from J, the gap between germline ends came to 11 bases. The V gene's germline CDR1 is MNHNS and CDR2 SASEGT. The data also belong to a second study, concerning T cells in Graves' hyperthyroidism and ophthalmopathy.

The clonotype comes from a woman in her thirties with Graves disease. Specimen: peripheral blood mononuclear cells (PBMCs), collected at new diagnosis, from a patient treated with antithyroid drugs. The chain has TRBV6-1 and TRBJ2-1, with D possibly TRBD1 on 6 matching bases. DNA for the CDR3: TGTGCCAGCAGTGCTACAGGGAATCAGTTCTTC. Translation gives CASSATGNQFF.